What follows is one TCR beta chain and its context. These data originate in a study of blood T cell repertoires in COVID-19. At the level of the study: Acute and convalescent COVID-19 specimens originated in the United States, Italy and Spain.

CDR3 length: 12 amino acids. The germline V gene encodes CDR1 SGHRS and CDR2 YFSETQ. V gave up 4 bases and J gave up 5 bases, with 9 bases separating them. In the original analysis: Using reference gene primer amplification, nucleated cell counts were estimated. Some clones are missing from TCRdb's copy, which holds only in-frame ones; the method was immunoSEQ multiplex PCR. V, J and clone size are taken as reported in that table, and D and trimming were inferred from the DNA itself. The table lists 130,000 to 150,000 clones, about 88% of them singletons. The gene calls are TRBV5-1 and TRBJ1-1, with unresolved D. This TCR was sampled from a human donor with acute or convalescent COVID-19. The donor label of this sample is uncertain. Sequencing was done on a sample of peripheral blood. CDR3 amino acids: CASSPDLTEAFF. CDR3 bases: TGCGCCAGCAGCCCTGACTTGACTGAAGCTTTCTTT.